The entry below describes one T cell receptor (beta chain). The antigen is unknown. Authors' methods: ImmunoSEQ sequences covered only the junction and lacked quality scores; filtering therefore differed. TCRdb keeps only in-frame clones here, not all; method: immunoSEQ multiplex PCR. V, J and clone size derive from that table, while D and trimming were established from the DNA sequence. The data contain about 2.4 million clones, more than 90% of them singletons. This entry belongs to a study of shared clonotypes between healthy human individuals. Turning to the study itself: A donor's plate count was three for CD4 naive and three for CD4 memory; CD8 naive had two and CD8 memory one. Study-wide points: The authors sampled blood alone, and tissue repertoires likely differ. Non-shared clonotypes showed lower generation probabilities than clonotypes common to all four donors.

The V gene's germline CDR1 is SGHRS and CDR2 YFSETQ. V shed 0 bases and J shed 4 bases, with 8 bases lying between them. The CDR3 length is 14 residues. The receptor comes from a man aged 18 to 29 in good health. The sample taken for sequencing was naive CD4+ T cells sorted from blood. Indicated subset: CD45RA+ positively selected. The V call is TRBV5-1, the J call TRBJ2-1; no clear D. The CDR3 nucleotides read TGCGCCAGCAGCTTGGTTCCAGAATACAATGAGCAGTTCTTC. Translated: CASSLVPEYNEQFF.